The text below deals with one TCR beta chain. The antigen remains undetermined. Two-round multiplex PCR amplified TCR beta CDR3 from genomic DNA. First-round PCR amplification was performed with primers specific to each TRBV and TRBJ gene. TCRdb fed the multiplex PCR reads into MiXCR, producing one record per CDR3 protein. The sample includes about 26,000 distinct CDR3 sequences, roughly 40% seen only once; the top ten take 32%. The data derive from a study of prognosis after radiotherapy for stage I lung cancer. Findings of the study overall: Lower values of Shannon entropy after stereotactic body radiation therapy were seen in patients who developed distant metastases. The authors reported that TRBV and TRBJ gene usage differed between patients with and without metastases.

V was trimmed by 5 bases and J by 9 bases, leaving 17 bases between them. This CDR3 has 14 residues. The germline gives CDR1 SGHTA, CDR2 FQGNSA. On CT and PET/CT, all patients were node-negative, and none had prior chemotherapy, radiotherapy or other malignancies. The TCR originated in a donor aged 50 or older with non-small cell lung cancer. The sample was PBMCs, taken before or after stereotactic body radiation therapy (not recorded which). The chain is built from TRBV7-2 and TRBJ2-1; D uncertain. The DNA for the CDR3 is TGTGCCAGCAGCCTAAACTTAATCCCCACTGAGCAGTTCTTC. It codes for CASSLNLIPTEQFF.